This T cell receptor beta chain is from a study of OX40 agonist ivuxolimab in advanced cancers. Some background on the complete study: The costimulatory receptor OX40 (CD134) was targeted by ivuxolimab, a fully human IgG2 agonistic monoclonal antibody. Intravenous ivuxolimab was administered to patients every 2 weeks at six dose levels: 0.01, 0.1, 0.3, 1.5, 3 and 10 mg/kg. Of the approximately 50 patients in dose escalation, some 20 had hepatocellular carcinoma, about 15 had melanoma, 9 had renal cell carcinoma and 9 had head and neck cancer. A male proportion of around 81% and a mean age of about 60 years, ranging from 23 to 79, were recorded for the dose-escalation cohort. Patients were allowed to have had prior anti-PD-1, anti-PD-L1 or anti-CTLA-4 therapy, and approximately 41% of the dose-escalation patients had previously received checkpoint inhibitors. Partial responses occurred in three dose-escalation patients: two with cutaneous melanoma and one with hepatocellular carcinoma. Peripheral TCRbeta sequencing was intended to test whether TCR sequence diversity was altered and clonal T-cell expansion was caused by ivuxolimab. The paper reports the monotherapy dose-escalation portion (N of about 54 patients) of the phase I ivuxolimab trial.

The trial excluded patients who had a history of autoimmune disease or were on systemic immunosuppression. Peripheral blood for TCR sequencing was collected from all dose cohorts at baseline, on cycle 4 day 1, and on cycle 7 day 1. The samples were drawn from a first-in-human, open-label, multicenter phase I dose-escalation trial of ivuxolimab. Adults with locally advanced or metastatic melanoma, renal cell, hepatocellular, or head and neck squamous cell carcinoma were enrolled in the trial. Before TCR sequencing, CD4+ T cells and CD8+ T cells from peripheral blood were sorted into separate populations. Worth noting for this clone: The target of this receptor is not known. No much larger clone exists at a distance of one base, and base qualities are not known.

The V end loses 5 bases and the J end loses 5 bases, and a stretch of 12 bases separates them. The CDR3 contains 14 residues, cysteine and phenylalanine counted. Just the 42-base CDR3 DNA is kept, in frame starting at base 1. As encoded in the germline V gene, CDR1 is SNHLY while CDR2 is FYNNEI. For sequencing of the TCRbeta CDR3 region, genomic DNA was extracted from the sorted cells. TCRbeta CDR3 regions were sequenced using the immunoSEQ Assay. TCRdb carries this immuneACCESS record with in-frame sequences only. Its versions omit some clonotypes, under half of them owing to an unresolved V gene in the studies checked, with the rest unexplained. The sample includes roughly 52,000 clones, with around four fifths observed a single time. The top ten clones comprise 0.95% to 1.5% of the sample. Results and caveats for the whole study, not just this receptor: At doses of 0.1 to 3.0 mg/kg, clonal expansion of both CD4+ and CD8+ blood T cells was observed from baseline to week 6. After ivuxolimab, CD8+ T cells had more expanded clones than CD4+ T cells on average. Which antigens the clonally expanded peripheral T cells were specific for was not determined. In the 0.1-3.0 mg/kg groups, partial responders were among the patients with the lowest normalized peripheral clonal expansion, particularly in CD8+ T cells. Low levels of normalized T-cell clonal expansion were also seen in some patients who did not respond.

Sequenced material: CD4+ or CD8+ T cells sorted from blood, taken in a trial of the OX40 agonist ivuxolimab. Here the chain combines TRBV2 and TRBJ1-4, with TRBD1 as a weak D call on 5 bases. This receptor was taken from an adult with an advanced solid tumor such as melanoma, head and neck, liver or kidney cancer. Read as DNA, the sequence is TGTGCCAGCAGTCTGGGGGGAGGGAATGAAAAACTGTTTTTT. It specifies CASSLGGGNEKLFF.